The 25 T cell receptor beta chains below all came from one sample that was sequenced in a study of CXCR3-negative and CXCR3-positive naive CD8 T cells. Each TRB cDNA library was prepared by 5' RACE (with UMI labels). No DNA is given; TCRdb re-called the 5' RACE reads and lists each CDR3 protein once. This sample's clone table lists about 48,000 distinct CDR3 sequences. Sequencing was carried out using memory CD8+ T cells from blood. Every receptor here comes from a human donor in good health. Some clones in this sample may be carry-over from other donors' samples.

This chain links TRBV4-3 with TRBJ1-1; the TCRdb call, TRBD1, lacks DNA for checking. CDR3 length: 17 amino acids. The germline V gene has CDR1 LGHNA and CDR2 YSLEER. The CDR3 protein is CASSQGPGTVASAEAFF.

The chain uses TRBV5-1 and TRBJ2-7; TCRdb lists TRBD1, though no DNA is available to test this call. This CDR3 region has 12 residues. Germline CDR1 SGHRS, CDR2 YFSETQ. Here the CDR3 reads CASGGDTYEQYF.

By frequency, this clonotype is medium-sized. The chain has TRBV20-1 and TRBJ2-5; TCRdb proposes TRBD1, but this gene call is untestable without DNA. This CDR3 has 13 residues. Germline V gene sequence: CDR1 DFQATT, CDR2 SNEGSKA (reference sequence). The CDR3 sequence: CSATTGGKKTQYF.

The V gene is TRBV14, the J gene TRBJ2-1; absent DNA, TCRdb's TRBD2 call cannot be checked. Germline V gene lookup returns CDR1 SGHDN and CDR2 FVKESK. The CDR3 sequence is 14 residues long. CDR3 sequence reads: CASSPVALYNEQFF. The full variable domain, rest sourced from reference TRBV14 and TRBJ2-1, is EAGVTQFPSHSVIEKGQTVTLRCDPISGHDNLYWYRRVMGKEIKFLLHFVKESKQDESGMPNNRFLAERTGGTYSTLKVQPAELEDSGVYFCASSPVALYNEQFFGPGTRLTVL.

The chain is built from TRBV20-1 and TRBJ1-2; the D call from TCRdb, TRBD1, cannot be confirmed without DNA. Germline CDR1 reads DFQATT; CDR2 reads SNEGSKA (reference sequence). The CDR3 contains 16 residues. The CDR3 loop reads CSARDPQQVLVYGYTF.

This clonotype is classed as medium-sized by frequency. The J gene is TRBJ1-1, the V gene TRBV5-6; TCRdb calls TRBD1, which cannot be checked without DNA. The CDR3 sequence is 13 residues long. Germline lookup yields CDR1 SGHDT and CDR2 YYEEEE. The chain's CDR3 is CASSYGTGSVAFF.

The J gene is TRBJ1-1, the V gene TRBV7-3. The CDR3 extends over 16 amino acids. Germline CDR1 SGHTA, CDR2 FQGTGA. This CDR3 is CASSLLMRGGPSGAFF.

This chain joins TRBV29-1 and TRBJ2-7; without DNA, the TCRdb call of TRBD1 cannot be checked. The V gene's germline CDR1 is SQVTM and CDR2 ANQGSEA. The CDR3 consists of 12 residues. CDR3 protein: CSVTTGTGEQYF.

This clonotype shows up as medium-sized by frequency. The gene calls are TRBV4-3 and TRBJ2-6; the TCRdb D gene call, TRBD1, has no DNA to confirm it. CDR1 and CDR2 (germline): LGHNA, YSLEER. CDR3 length: 16 amino acids. This chain's CDR3 is CASSQDQTAGANVLTF.

The V and J genes are TRBV5-6 and TRBJ1-1; TCRdb proposes TRBD1, but this gene call is untestable without DNA. The CDR3 runs to 13 residues. Germline CDR1 SGHDT, CDR2 YYEEEE. CDR3 amino acids: CASSPTGVPEAFF.

The chain carries TRBV7-9 and TRBJ1-1; the TCRdb D gene call, TRBD1, has no DNA to confirm it. Germline V lookup: CDR1 SEHNR, CDR2 FQNEAQ (reference sequence). The CDR3 extends over 14 amino acids. CDR3 sequence: CASSRETDWGSAFF.

By frequency, this clonotype registers medium-sized. V gene TRBV25-1 combines with J gene TRBJ2-2; TCRdb selects TRBD2, and the lack of DNA leaves this call unchecked. Per the germline V gene, CDR1 is MGHDK and CDR2 is SYGVNS. This CDR3 is built from 15 residues. The CDR3 region is CASSDGGFSTGELFF.

The rearrangement uses TRBV28 and TRBJ2-5; TCRdb picks TRBD2, but there is no DNA to check that call. Germline assignment: CDR1 MDHEN and CDR2 SYDVKM. The length of the CDR3 is 15 residues. This CDR3 is CASSPLAEMEETQYF.

The chain uses TRBV18 and TRBJ2-1. This CDR3 is built from 15 residues. CDR1 is KGHSH and CDR2 is LQKENI in the germline V gene. CDR3 sequence reads: CASSPRDLSYNEQFF.

The V gene is TRBV19, the J gene TRBJ1-1. Looked up from germline, CDR1 is LNHDA and CDR2 is SQIVND (reference sequence). This CDR3 region has 15 residues. The CDR3 is CASSIGVGGTTEAFF.

The chain uses TRBV20-1 and TRBJ2-7; without DNA, the TCRdb call of TRBD1 cannot be checked. The CDR3 contains 14 residues. Germline assignment: CDR1 DFQATT and CDR2 SNEGSKA (reference sequence). CDR3 sequence reads: CSANRRGRGYEQYF.

The chain employs TRBV28 and TRBJ1-1; no DNA is available, so the TRBD1 call from TCRdb remains unchecked. The CDR3 extends over 15 amino acids. CDR1 and CDR2 from the germline V gene are MDHEN and SYDVKM. The CDR3 spells CASRQQTRGFTEAFF.

This rearrangement joins TRBV18 to TRBJ2-7. The germline V gene encodes CDR1 KGHSH and CDR2 LQKENI. This CDR3 is 14 amino acids long. The CDR3 sequence is CASSPPRPSYEQYF.

The rearrangement links TRBV28 to TRBJ2-7; TCRdb outputs TRBD1, but without DNA this stays unchecked. The CDR3 is made up of 15 amino acids. In germline, CDR1 is MDHEN, CDR2 SYDVKM. The CDR3: CASSATGEGGYEQYF. The variable domain in full, completed from reference TRBV28 and TRBJ2-7, reads DVKVTQSSRYLVKRTGEKVFLECVQDMDHENMFWYRQDPGLGLRLIYFSYDVKMKEKGDIPEGYSVSREKKERFSLILESASTNQTSMYLCASSATGEGGYEQYFGPGTRLTVT.

This chain links TRBV5-6 with TRBJ1-1. Germline V gene data show CDR1 as SGHDT and CDR2 as YYEEEE. The CDR3 is 12 amino acids. The CDR3 protein is CASSIAGLEAFF.

CDR3 sequence: CASSDAGVNNEQFF. This chain uses TRBV25-1 with TRBJ2-1; absent DNA, TCRdb's TRBD1 call cannot be checked. Germline V gives CDR1 MGHDK, CDR2 SYGVNS. There are 14 residues in the CDR3.

This chain joins TRBV4-3 and TRBJ2-3; TCRdb names TRBD1, which stays unverified in the absence of DNA. The CDR3 length is 15 residues. CDR1 is LGHNA and CDR2 is YSLEER in the germline V gene. The CDR3 protein is CASSQGDRDTDTQYF.

J is TRBJ2-3 and V is TRBV7-2; TCRdb's D gene call, TRBD1, goes unchecked for lack of DNA. Germline-derived CDR1 and CDR2 are SGHTA and FQGNSA. This CDR3 has 18 residues. CDR3 protein: CASSFLQGWRESTDTQYF.

CDR3 sequence: CASSLGFRRDRGAYEQYF. The rearrangement uses TRBV5-1 and TRBJ2-7; TCRdb's D gene call, TRBD1, goes unchecked for lack of DNA. The CDR3 covers 18 residues. Germline loops: CDR1 SGHRS, CDR2 YFSETQ. The variable domain in full, completed from reference TRBV5-1 and TRBJ2-7, reads KAGVTQTPRYLIKTRGQQVTLSCSPISGHRSVSWYQQTPGQGLQFLFEYFSETQRNKGNFPGRFSGRQFSNSRSEMNVSTLELGDSALYLCASSLGFRRDRGAYEQYFGPGTRLTVT.

The V and J genes are TRBV9 and TRBJ1-1; absent DNA, TCRdb's TRBD1 call cannot be checked. The germline V gene has CDR1 SGDLS and CDR2 YYNGEE. CDR3 length: 15 amino acids. CDR3 residues: CASSVEETGYTEAFF.